This is a list of T cell receptor beta chains from one sample in a study of CD8 T cells in Susac syndrome. Each CDR3 protein is one row after TCRdb ran MiXCR on the immunoSEQ multiplex PCR reads. The sample lists roughly 190,000 distinct CDR3 sequences; about 94% were seen once. The source material was CD4+ T cells from PBMCs. All receptors derive from a human donor in good health. The CDR3 runs from the conserved cysteine through the conserved F or W. The D gene is left open where the match is weak.

d_gene	v_gene	j_gene	CDR3aa	CDR3nt
TRBD2	TRBV6-4	TRBJ2-3	CASSGLAGSDTQYF	TGTGCCAGCAGTGGACTAGCGGGATCAGATACGCAGTATTTT
.	TRBV4-2	TRBJ2-4	CASSQARDGDLAKNIQYF	TGTGCCAGCAGCCAAGCCCGTGACGGAGACCTAGCCAAAAACATTCAGTACTTC
.	TRBV28	TRBJ2-7	CASSHSPYEQYF	TGTGCCAGCAGCCACAGCCCCTACGAGCAGTACTTC
.	TRBV7-8	TRBJ2-7	CASSLAWNIGVVREQYF	TGTGCCAGCAGCTTAGCGTGGAACATCGGGGTAGTCCGCGAGCAGTACTTC
.	TRBV5-4	TRBJ2-1	CASSLVRDEQFF	TGTGCCAGCAGCCTTGTGAGGGATGAGCAGTTCTTC
.	TRBV28	TRBJ2-7	CASRIDRPYEQYF	TGTGCCAGCCGGATCGACAGGCCCTACGAGCAGTACTTC
TRBD2	TRBV29-1	TRBJ2-1	CSVARTSVYNEQFF	TGCAGCGTGGCAAGGACTAGCGTATACAATGAGCAGTTCTTC
.	TRBV29-1	TRBJ2-5	CSVNGQFQETQYF	TGCAGCGTTAACGGACAGTTCCAAGAGACCCAGTACTTC
.	TRBV29-1	TRBJ2-7	CSVVVGAYEQYF	TGCAGCGTTGTGGTGGGGGCCTACGAGCAGTACTTC
.	TRBV7-2	TRBJ1-5	CASSDTNQPQHF	TGTGCCAGCAGCGATACCAATCAGCCCCAGCATTTT
TRBD2	TRBV9	TRBJ2-1	CASSTSGSSYNEQFF	TGTGCCAGCAGCACGAGCGGGAGCTCCTACAATGAGCAGTTCTTC